This entry lists 3 T cell receptor beta chains sequenced from one sample in a study of blood T cell repertoires in COVID-19. The assay was immunoSEQ multiplex PCR, and TCRdb's table has in-frame clones only and misses some. The table shows roughly 160,000 clones, with approximately 77% occurring only once. Sequencing was performed on peripheral blood. These receptors were taken from a woman older than 75 with active or convalescent COVID-19.

The chain has TRBV19 and TRBJ2-1; 8 bases line up with TRBD2. The germline V gene encodes CDR1 LNHDA and CDR2 SQIVND (reference sequence). This CDR3 is built from 17 residues. Trimming took 0 bases from V and 0 from J; bases not matched to a gene: 4. The CDR3 DNA follows: TGTGCCAGTAGTATAGAGCGTAGCGGGATCTCCTACAATGAGCAGTTCTTC. Its protein is CASSIERSGISYNEQFF.

The V call is TRBV6-5, the J call TRBJ2-7, with a possible D match to TRBD2 (5 bases). The CDR3 runs to 12 residues. Trimming took 5 bases from V and 4 from J, leaving 9 bases between them. Per germline, CDR1 MNHEY and CDR2 SVGAGI. Here the CDR3 DNA reads TGTGCCAGCAGTCCAACGGGATACGAGCAGTACTTC. This translates into CASSPTGYEQYF.

This chain joins TRBV28 and TRBJ2-7, with D possibly TRBD2 on 6 matching bases. This CDR3 spans 14 amino acids. The V gene's germline CDR1 is MDHEN and CDR2 SYDVKM. Trimming cost V 2 bases and J 2 bases, with 10 bases left between them. The CDR3 loop is CASSLARGPYEQYF. Here the CDR3 DNA reads TGTGCCAGCAGTTTAGCGCGGGGCCCCTACGAGCAGTACTTC.